This TCR beta chain originates from a study of blood T cells in healthy people across ages. This CDR3 has 14 amino acids. The V gene end was trimmed by 4 bases and the J gene end by 4 bases; junction bases not matched to a gene: 2. The germline gives CDR1 MDHEN, CDR2 SYDVKM. Primers used in a second PCR of about 6 to 11 cycles were a sample-barcoded 5' primer and a J-beta primer mix. TCRdb reprocessed the 5' RACE reads via MiXCR and lists one record per CDR3 protein. The sample shows about 780,000 distinct CDR3 sequences, around 50% of them seen only once. V is TRBV28 and J is TRBJ2-5, with TRBD1 matching 11 bases. The source material was blood. This receptor was taken from a man older than 75 in good health. The CDR3 DNA sequence: TGTGCCAGCAGTTGGACAGGGGGCGGAGAGACCCAGTACTTC. Its translation is CASSWTGGGETQYF.